What follows is one T cell receptor (beta chain) and its context. Its antigen remains unknown. The entry originates in a study of CD8+ T cells in alopecia areata. Overall study: Treated patients were given 5 to 10 mg oral tofacitinib twice daily. Study outcomes and limitations: Lesional scalp, notably in alopecia totalis/universalis, had clonality above that of normal scalp.

Germline values: CDR1 SGDLS, CDR2 YYNGEE. Unmatched junction bases numbered 0, after V lost 0 bases and J lost 1 base. The CDR3 has 15 residues. Sampling of alopecia areata patients yielded lesional scalp punch biopsies as well as peripheral blood. Once RNA had been extracted, it was reverse transcribed into cDNA to act as the sequencing template. Here immunoSEQ multiplex PCR was the method, and the copy in TCRdb shows in-frame clones only, minus some. The repertoire has over 50,000 clones, more than 40% of them found once; the top ten carry roughly 17%. This rearrangement joins TRBV9 to TRBJ2-3, with 9 bases that match TRBD2. The clonotype originates from a human donor with alopecia areata. The source was CD8+ T cells sorted from blood, collected at week 0. CDR3 DNA: TGTGCCAGCAGCGTAGGGACTAGCGGCACAGATACGCAGTATTTT. Translation: CASSVGTSGTDTQYF.